This is a list of T cell receptor beta chains from one sample in a study of cytomegalovirus exposure and HLA in healthy donors. Sequencing used immunoSEQ multiplex PCR; TCRdb keeps in-frame clones, though not all of them. The table shows fewer than 150,000 clones, with almost 85% occurring only once. Sequenced material: PBMCs. The source is a man in his thirties or forties in good health and CMV-seropositive. CDR3s leave out the opening cysteine and the closing phenylalanine or tryptophan. The order of the fields is V gene, J gene, CDR3 protein.

>TRBV19|TRBJ1-2
ASQTGNYGYT
>TRBV6-5|TRBJ1-5
ASRGDRGQPQH
>TRBV9|TRBJ2-7
ASTYGDSPYEQY
>TRBV30|TRBJ1-1
AWSAWRNTEAF
>TRBV5-1|TRBJ2-5
ASSADRVYGTQY
>TRBV29-1|TRBJ2-3
SANRQAPGTDTQY
>TRBV6-5|TRBJ1-1
ASSSGTEAF
>TRBV27|TRBJ2-5
ASSLLRAGGETQY
>TRBV6-1|TRBJ2-7
ASSGEPDRADSYEQY
>TRBV6-1|TRBJ1-3
ASSAQQGATGNTIY
>TRBV10-3|TRBJ2-3
AISGGNSGIDTQY
>TRBV6-5|TRBJ2-7
ASLPSRTGTYEQY
>TRBV20-1|TRBJ1-1
SSAVNTEAF
>TRBV27|TRBJ2-7
ASRPGQGISYEQY
>TRBV2|TRBJ1-2
ASSDPRSPFPAGYT
>TRBV2|TRBJ1-2
ASNQGLNYGYT
>TRBV7-2|TRBJ2-1
ASSLAGTGPMEQF
>TRBV4-3|TRBJ2-1
ASSQDSGAYNEQF
>TRBV9|TRBJ1-1
ASSVDWGMGGKAF
>TRBV27|TRBJ1-5
ASSLYRDRGQPQH
>TRBV11-2|TRBJ2-1
ASSPTSGYNEQF
>TRBV6-6|TRBJ1-5
ASSPSTGFQPQH
>TRBV5-1|TRBJ1-1
ASSLVSRNTEAF
>TRBV4-2|TRBJ2-5
ASSQERGLIGGARETQY
>TRBV9|TRBJ2-6
ASSVAPQGAGANVLT
>TRBV5-4|TRBJ2-7
ASRPGTGSSYEQY
>TRBV7-6|TRBJ2-1
ASSSALTGGSGNEQF
>TRBV6-5|TRBJ1-1
ASRRQGLNTEAF
>TRBV30|TRBJ2-5
AWSEGSGRGETQY
>TRBV30|TRBJ1-4
ASKGAGATNEKLF
>TRBV7-3|TRBJ2-5
ASSFGGARETQY
>TRBV27|TRBJ2-7
ASSFPGSHEQY
>TRBV7-8|TRBJ2-1
ASSVILAGEVNEQF
>TRBV19|TRBJ2-5
ASSNQGQETQY
>TRBV11-2|TRBJ1-3
ASSPRDRVFGNTIY
>TRBV19|TRBJ1-1
ASSSGYEAF
>TRBV5-4|TRBJ2-2
ASREGNTGELF
>TRBV30|TRBJ1-2
ARGSTRNYGYT
>TRBV19|TRBJ2-7
ASSTFTGTGGYEQY
>TRBV25-1|TRBJ2-6
ASSGERGGANVLT
>TRBV5-1|TRBJ2-1
ASSSSGAYNEQF
>TRBV29-1|TRBJ2-7
SVAGDRGLSSYEQY
>TRBV7-8|TRBJ1-2
ASSSQGGYT
>TRBV19|TRBJ1-2
ASTRQGTYGYT
>TRBV18|TRBJ1-1
ASSGTVDNTEAF
>TRBV27|TRBJ1-1
ASLPTRQGVPLNTEAF
>TRBV7-3|TRBJ2-1
ASSLGSRSGGKNNEQF
>TRBV18|TRBJ2-1
ASSPGPADYNEQF
>TRBV5-5|TRBJ2-1
ASRTGTSSYNEQF
>TRBV29-1|TRBJ1-2
SVRRGSGGNYGYT